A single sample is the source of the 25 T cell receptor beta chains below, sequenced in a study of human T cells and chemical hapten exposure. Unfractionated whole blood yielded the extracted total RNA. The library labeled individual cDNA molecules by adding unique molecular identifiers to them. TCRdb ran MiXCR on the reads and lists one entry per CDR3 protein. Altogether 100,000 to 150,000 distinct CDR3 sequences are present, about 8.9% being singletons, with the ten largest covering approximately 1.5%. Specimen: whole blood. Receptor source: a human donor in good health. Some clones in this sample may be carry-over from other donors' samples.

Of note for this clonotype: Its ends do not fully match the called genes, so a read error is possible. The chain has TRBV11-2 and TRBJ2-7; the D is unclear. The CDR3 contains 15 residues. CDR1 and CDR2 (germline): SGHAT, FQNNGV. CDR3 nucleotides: TGTGCCAGCAGCTTAGATCAGGCGGTATCCTCCGAGCAGTACTTC. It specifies CASSLDQAVSSEQYF.

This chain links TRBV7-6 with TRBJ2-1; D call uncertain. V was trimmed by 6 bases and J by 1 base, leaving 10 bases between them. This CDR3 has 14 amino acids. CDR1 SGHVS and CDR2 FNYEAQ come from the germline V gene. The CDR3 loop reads CASSSTRSYNEQFF. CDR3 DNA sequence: TGTGCCAGCAGTTCTACACGATCCTACAATGAGCAGTTCTTC.

The CDR3 DNA reads as TGCAGTGCAGAGGGACTCATCTACACCTTC. Residues: CSAEGLIYTF. The chain recombines TRBV20-1 with TRBJ1-2, with a tentative D call TRBD1 (5 bases). Trimming cost V 6 bases and J 10 bases, with 12 bases left between them. From germline, CDR1 is DFQATT and CDR2 SNEGSKA (reference sequence). This CDR3 is built from 10 residues.

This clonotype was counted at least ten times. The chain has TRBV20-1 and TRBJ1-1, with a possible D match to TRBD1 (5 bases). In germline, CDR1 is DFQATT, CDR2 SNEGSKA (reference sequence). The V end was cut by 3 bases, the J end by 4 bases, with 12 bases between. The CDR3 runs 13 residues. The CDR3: CSARSGDGTEAFF. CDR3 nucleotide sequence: TGCAGTGCTAGGTCGGGGGATGGCACTGAAGCTTTCTTT.

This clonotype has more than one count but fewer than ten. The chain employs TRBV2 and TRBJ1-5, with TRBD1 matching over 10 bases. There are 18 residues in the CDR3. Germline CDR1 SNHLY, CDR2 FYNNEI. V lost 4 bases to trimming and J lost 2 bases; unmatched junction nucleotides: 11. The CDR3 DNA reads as TGTGCCAGCAGTGCTCCGACAGGGGGCTTGGGGGGCAATCAGCCCCAGCATTTT. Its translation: CASSAPTGGLGGNQPQHF.

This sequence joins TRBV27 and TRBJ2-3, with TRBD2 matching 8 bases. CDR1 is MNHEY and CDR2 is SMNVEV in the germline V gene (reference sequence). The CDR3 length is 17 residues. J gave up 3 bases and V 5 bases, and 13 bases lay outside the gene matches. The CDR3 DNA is TGTGCCAGCAGTACCGTATCCGGGAGGGCCGGGACAGATACGCAGTATTTT. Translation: CASSTVSGRAGTDTQYF.

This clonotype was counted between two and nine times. DNA of the CDR3: TGCAGCGTTGACGGGGGGTTGGACATTCAGTACTTC. Residues: CSVDGGLDIQYF. The chain uses TRBV29-1 and TRBJ2-4; 7 bases are a match to TRBD2. Germline V gene sequence: CDR1 SQVTM, CDR2 ANQGSEA. The J segment lost 8 bases and the V segment lost 3 bases, leaving 4 bases of the junction unmatched. This CDR3 is 12 amino acids long.

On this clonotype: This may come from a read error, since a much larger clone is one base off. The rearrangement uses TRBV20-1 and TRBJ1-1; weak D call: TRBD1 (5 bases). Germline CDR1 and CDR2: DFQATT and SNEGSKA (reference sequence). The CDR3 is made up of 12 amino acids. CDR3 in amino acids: CGASGTNTEAFF. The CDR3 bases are TGCGGTGCAAGCGGGACGAACACTGAAGCTTTCTTT.

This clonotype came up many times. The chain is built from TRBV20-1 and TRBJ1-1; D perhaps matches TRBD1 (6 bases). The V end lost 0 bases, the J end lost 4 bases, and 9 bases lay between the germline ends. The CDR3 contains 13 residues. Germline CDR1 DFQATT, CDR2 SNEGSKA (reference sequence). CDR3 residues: CSARDQGPTEAFF. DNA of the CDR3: TGCAGTGCTAGAGATCAGGGGCCCACTGAAGCTTTCTTT.

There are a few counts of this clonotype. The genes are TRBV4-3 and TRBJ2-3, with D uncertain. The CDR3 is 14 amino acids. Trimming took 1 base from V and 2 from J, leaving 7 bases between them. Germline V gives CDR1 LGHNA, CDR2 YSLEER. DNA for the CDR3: TGCGCCAGCAGCCAAGTGGCGGACACAGATACGCAGTATTTT. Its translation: CASSQVADTDTQYF.

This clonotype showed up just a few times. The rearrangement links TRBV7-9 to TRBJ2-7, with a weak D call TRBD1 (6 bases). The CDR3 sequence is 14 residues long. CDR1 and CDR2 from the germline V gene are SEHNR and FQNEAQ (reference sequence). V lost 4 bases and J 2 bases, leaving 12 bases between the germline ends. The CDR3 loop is CASSYRDDTYEQYF. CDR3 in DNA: TGTGCCAGCAGCTACAGGGATGACACCTACGAGCAGTACTTC.

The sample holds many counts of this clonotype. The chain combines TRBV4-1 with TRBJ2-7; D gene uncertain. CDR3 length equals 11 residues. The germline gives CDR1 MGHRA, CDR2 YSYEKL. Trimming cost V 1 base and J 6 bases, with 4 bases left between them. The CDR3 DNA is TGCGCCAGCAGCCAAGCCGCCGAGCAGTACTTC. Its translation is CASSQAAEQYF.

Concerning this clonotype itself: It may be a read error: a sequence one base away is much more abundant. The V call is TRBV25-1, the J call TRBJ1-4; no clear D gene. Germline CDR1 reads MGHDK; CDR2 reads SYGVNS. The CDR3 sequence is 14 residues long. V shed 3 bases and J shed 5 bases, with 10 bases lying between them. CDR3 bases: TGTGCCAGCAGTGACCGGACCCAGAATGAAAAACTGTTTTTT. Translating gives CASSDRTQNEKLFF.

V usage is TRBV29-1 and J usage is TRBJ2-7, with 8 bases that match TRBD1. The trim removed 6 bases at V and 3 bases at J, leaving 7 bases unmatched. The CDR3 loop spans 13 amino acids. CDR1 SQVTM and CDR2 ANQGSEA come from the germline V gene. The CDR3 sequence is CSVVGQGDYEQYF. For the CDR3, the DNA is TGCAGCGTGGTCGGACAGGGTGACTACGAGCAGTACTTC.

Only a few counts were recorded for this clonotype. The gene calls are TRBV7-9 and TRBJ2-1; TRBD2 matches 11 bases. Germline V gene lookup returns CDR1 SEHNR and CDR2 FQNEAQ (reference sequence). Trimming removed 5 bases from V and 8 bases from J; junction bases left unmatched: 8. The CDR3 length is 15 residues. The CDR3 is CASSGTSGSSDEQFF. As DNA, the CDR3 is TGTGCCAGCAGCGGAACTAGCGGGAGTTCGGATGAGCAGTTCTTC.

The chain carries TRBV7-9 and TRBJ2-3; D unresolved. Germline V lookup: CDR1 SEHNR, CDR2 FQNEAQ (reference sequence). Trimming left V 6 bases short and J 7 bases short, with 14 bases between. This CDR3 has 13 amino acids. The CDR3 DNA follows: TGTGCCAGCAGTTCAAAGGATCCTAATACGCAGTATTTT. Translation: CASSSKDPNTQYF. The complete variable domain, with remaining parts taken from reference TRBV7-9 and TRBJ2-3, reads DTGVSQNPRHKITKRGQNVTFRCDPISEHNRLYWYRQTLGQGPEFLTYFQNEAQLEKSRLLSDRFSAERPKGSFSTLEIQRTEQGDSAMYLCASSSKDPNTQYFGPGTRLTVL.

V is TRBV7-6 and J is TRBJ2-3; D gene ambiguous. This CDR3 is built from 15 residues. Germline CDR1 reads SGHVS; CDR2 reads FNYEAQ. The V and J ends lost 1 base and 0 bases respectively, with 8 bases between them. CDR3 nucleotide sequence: TGTGCCAGCAGCTTAGAGGCTACTAGCACAGATACGCAGTATTTT. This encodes CASSLEATSTDTQYF.

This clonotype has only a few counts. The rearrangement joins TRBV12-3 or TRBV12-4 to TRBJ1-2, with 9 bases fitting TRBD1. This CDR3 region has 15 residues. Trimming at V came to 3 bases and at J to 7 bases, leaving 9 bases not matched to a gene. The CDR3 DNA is TGTGCCAGCAGTTTGGGACAGGGATCTCGGCCTGGCTACACCTTC. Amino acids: CASSLGQGSRPGYTF.

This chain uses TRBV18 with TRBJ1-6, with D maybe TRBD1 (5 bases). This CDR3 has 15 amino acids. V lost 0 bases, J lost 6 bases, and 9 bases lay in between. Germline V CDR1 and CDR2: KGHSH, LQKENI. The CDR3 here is CASSPPPGPNSPLHF. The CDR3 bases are TGTGCCAGCTCACCACCTCCGGGACCTAATTCACCCCTCCACTTT.

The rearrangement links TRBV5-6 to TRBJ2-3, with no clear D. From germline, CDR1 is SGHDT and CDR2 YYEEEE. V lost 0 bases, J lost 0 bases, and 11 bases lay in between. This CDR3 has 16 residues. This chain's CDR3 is CASSLVGSRSTDTQYF. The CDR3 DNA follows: TGTGCCAGCAGCTTGGTCGGCAGTAGGAGCACAGATACGCAGTATTTT.

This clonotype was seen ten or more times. The CDR3 nucleotides are TGTGCCAGCAGTTATGGGTCGGGGAGCTCCTACGAGCAGTACTTC. Residues: CASSYGSGSSYEQYF. The chain carries TRBV12-3 or TRBV12-4 and TRBJ2-7, with D possibly TRBD2 on 5 matching bases. The CDR3 totals 15 residues. V was pared by 4 bases and J by 0 bases, with 13 bases between.

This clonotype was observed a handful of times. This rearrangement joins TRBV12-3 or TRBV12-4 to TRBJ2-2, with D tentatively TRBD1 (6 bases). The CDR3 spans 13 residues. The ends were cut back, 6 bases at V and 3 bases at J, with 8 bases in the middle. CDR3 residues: CASRQGYTGELFF. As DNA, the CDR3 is TGTGCCAGCAGGCAGGGGTACACCGGGGAGCTGTTTTTT.

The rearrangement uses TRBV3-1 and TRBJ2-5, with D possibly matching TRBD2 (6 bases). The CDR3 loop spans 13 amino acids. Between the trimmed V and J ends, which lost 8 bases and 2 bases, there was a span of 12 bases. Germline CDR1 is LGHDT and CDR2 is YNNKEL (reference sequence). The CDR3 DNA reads TGTGCCAGCGAACGTAGCGGACAAGAGACCCAGTACTTC. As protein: CASERSGQETQYF.

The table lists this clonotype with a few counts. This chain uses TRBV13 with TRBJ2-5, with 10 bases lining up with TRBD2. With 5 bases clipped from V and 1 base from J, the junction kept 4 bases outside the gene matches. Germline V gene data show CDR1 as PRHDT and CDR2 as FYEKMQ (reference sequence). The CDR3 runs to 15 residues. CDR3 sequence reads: CASSLRTSGQETQYF. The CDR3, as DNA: TGTGCCAGCAGCCTTAGGACTAGCGGCCAAGAGACCCAGTACTTC.

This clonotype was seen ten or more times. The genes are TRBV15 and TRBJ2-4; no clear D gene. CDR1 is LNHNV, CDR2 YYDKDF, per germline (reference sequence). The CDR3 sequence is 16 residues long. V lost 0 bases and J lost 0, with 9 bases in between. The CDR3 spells CATSRDQDLAKNIQYF. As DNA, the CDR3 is TGTGCCACCAGCAGAGATCAGGATCTAGCCAAAAACATTCAGTACTTC.